This TCR beta chain came from a study of blood T cells in healthy people across ages. The use of a sample-barcoded 5' primer and a J-beta primer mix characterized a second PCR of about 6 to 11 cycles. TCRdb reprocessed the 5' RACE reads via MiXCR and lists one record per CDR3 protein. This table has approximately 1.5 million distinct CDR3 sequences, around 35% appearing once. Germline-derived CDR1 and CDR2 are KGHDR and SFDVKD. The length of the CDR3 is 13 residues. The V end lost 4 bases, the J end lost 7 bases, and 10 bases lay between the germline ends. This clonotype has just a few counts. The rearrangement links TRBV24-1 to TRBJ2-1; a possible D gene is TRBD2 (6 bases). The source of this sequence is a young woman in good health. Sequences were obtained from blood. CDR3 DNA sequence: TGTGCCACCAGTGACAGCCTAGCGAATGAGCAGTTCTTC. Translated, it gives CATSDSLANEQFF.